The 9 T cell receptor beta chains presented below share a single source sample, sequenced in a study of blood T cell repertoires in COVID-19. Assay: immunoSEQ multiplex PCR; the TCRdb copy retains only in-frame clones and omits some. The table records fewer than 85,000 clones, around 90% of them present only once. Sequences were obtained from peripheral blood. These receptors were collected from a man in his fifties or sixties with active COVID-19.

This sequence joins TRBV2 and TRBJ2-5; 12 positions match TRBD2. The germline gives CDR1 SNHLY, CDR2 FYNNEI. CDR3 length: 15 amino acids. J was trimmed by 5 bases and V by 7 bases; bases with no gene match: 8. CDR3 nucleotides: TGTGCCAGCACTTCTAGCGGGAGGGCCGGTGAGACCCAGTACTTC. Translating it yields CASTSSGRAGETQYF.

The chain is built from TRBV28 and TRBJ2-7; D is undetermined. CDR3 length: 15 residues. Per the germline V gene, CDR1 is MDHEN and CDR2 is SYDVKM. V shed 5 bases and J shed 7 bases, with 21 bases lying between them. The CDR3 nucleotides read TGTGCCAGCAGTCTCGTTCGGCAGAGCGTCGTTGAGCAGTACTTC. Its translation is CASSLVRQSVVEQYF.

V and J are TRBV11-2 and TRBJ1-2; tentative D call: TRBD1 (5 bases). V was pared by 3 bases and J by 8 bases, with 16 bases between. In germline, CDR1 is SGHAT, CDR2 FQNNGV. This CDR3 has 14 amino acids. CDR3 sequence reads: CASSFDSFIVGYTF. The DNA for the CDR3 is TGTGCCAGCAGCTTCGACAGCTTTATAGTGGGCTACACCTTC. Full variable domain (rest looked up from reference TRBV11-2 and TRBJ1-2): EAGVAQSPRYKIIEKRQSVAFWCNPISGHATLYWYQQILGQGPKLLIQFQNNGVVDDSQLPKDRFSAERLKGVDSTLKIQPAKLEDSAVYLCASSFDSFIVGYTFGSGTRLTVV.

The V call is TRBV11-2, the J call TRBJ2-1, with 7 nucleotides matching TRBD1. The germline V gene encodes CDR1 SGHAT and CDR2 FQNNGV. CDR3 length equals 14 residues. Trimming took 5 bases from V and 5 from J; bases not matched to a gene: 6. CDR3 sequence reads: CASSPNTGDNEQFF. In nucleotides, the CDR3 is TGTGCCAGCAGCCCAAATACAGGGGACAATGAGCAGTTCTTC.

This sequence joins TRBV20-1 and TRBJ2-5, with 9 bases that match TRBD1. The length of the CDR3 is 13 residues. Germline-derived CDR1 and CDR2 are DFQATT and SNEGSKA (reference sequence). The V and J ends lost 3 bases and 4 bases, in that order; junction bases with no gene match: 3. The CDR3: CSASTGGSETQYF. The CDR3 coding sequence is TGCAGTGCTAGTACAGGGGGCTCAGAGACCCAGTACTTC.

The V and J genes are TRBV27 and TRBJ2-3, with a weak D call TRBD2 (5 bases). Per the germline V gene, CDR1 is MNHEY and CDR2 is SMNVEV (reference sequence). Trimming left V 5 bases short and J 4 bases short, with 19 bases between. This CDR3 is 16 amino acids long. CDR3 in DNA: TGTGCCAGCAGTCTACGAGCGAGGGAGATGTCAGATACGCAGTATTTT. Translating it yields CASSLRAREMSDTQYF.

The chain carries TRBV4-1 and TRBJ2-5; 8 nucleotides line up with TRBD2. CDR3 length: 15 residues. The germline gives CDR1 MGHRA, CDR2 YSYEKL. V lost 0 bases, J lost 2 bases, and 2 bases stayed unmatched. The CDR3 nucleotides are TGCGCCAGCAGCCAAGATCCGGGGGGGCAAGAGACCCAGTACTTC. Residues: CASSQDPGGQETQYF.

The chain couples TRBV11-2 to TRBJ1-2; no reliable D call. Germline-derived CDR1 and CDR2 are SGHAT and FQNNGV. V was trimmed by 3 bases and J by 3 bases, leaving 5 bases between them. The CDR3 contains 12 residues. The CDR3 reads CASSFSHYGYTF. DNA of the CDR3: TGTGCCAGCAGCTTTTCTCACTATGGCTACACCTTC.

This rearrangement joins TRBV28 to TRBJ2-1; 9 bases are shared with TRBD2. Germline V CDR1 and CDR2: MDHEN, SYDVKM. Germline trimming cut 3 bases from V and 11 bases from J; bases unmatched to any gene: 11. The CDR3 has 15 amino acids. Written as DNA, the CDR3 is TGTGCCAGCAGTTTCGGGCTAGCGGGAAGGAATCAGCAGTTCTTC. Protein sequence: CASSFGLAGRNQQFF.